The present entry profiles one T cell receptor beta chain with its context. What it binds is unknown. The data originate from a study of cytomegalovirus exposure and HLA in healthy donors. Study-level points and caveats: Some segments of the V type, notably TRBV6-2 and TRBV6-3, were excluded as indistinguishable. As a later analysis revealed, most CMV-associated TCR beta chains appeared HLA-restricted. Later analysis identified a missense DCLRE1C variant that was linked to TCR beta V- and J-gene trimming.

With V trimmed by 6 bases and J by 2 bases, 8 bases remained unmatched. The CDR3 has 14 residues. CDR1 is SQVTM, CDR2 ANQGSEA, per germline. PCR employed 60 Vbeta and 13 Jbeta primers. Only in-frame clones appear in the TCRdb table, and some are missing; sequencing was by immunoSEQ multiplex PCR. The sample has 60,000 to 70,000 clones, approximately 82% seen once; the top ten hold around a quarter. The origin of this receptor is a woman aged 35 to 49 in good health and CMV-seropositive. The chain combines TRBV29-1 with TRBJ2-3; 7 bases fit TRBD1. The sample was PBMCs. CDR3: CSVRTGTATDTQYF. The CDR3 DNA follows: TGCAGCGTCAGAACCGGGACAGCCACAGATACGCAGTATTTT.